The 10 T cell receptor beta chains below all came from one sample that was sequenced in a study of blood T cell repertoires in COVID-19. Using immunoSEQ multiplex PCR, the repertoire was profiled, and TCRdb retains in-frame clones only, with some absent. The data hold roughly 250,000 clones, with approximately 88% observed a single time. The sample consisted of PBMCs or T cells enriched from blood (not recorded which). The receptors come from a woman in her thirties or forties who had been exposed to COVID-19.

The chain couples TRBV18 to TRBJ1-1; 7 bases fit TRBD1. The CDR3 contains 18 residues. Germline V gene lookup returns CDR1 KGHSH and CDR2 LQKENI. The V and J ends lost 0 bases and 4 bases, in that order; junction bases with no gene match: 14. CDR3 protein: CASSPPRQGVNRGTEAFF. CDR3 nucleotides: TGTGCCAGCTCACCACCACGCCAGGGGGTGAATAGGGGCACTGAAGCTTTCTTT.

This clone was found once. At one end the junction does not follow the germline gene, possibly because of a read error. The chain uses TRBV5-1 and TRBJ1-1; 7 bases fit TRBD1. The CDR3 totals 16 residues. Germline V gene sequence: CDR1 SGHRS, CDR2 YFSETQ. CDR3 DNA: TGTGCCAGCAGCTTGGCCGGCAGGGGGAGGAACACTGAAGCTTTCTTT. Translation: CASSLAGRGRNTEAFF.

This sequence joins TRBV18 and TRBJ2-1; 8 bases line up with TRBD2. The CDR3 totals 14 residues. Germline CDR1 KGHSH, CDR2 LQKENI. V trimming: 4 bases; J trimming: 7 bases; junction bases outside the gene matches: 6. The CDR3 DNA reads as TGTGCCAGCTCACTAGCGGGGAGCCTTAATGAGCAGTTCTTC. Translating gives CASSLAGSLNEQFF.

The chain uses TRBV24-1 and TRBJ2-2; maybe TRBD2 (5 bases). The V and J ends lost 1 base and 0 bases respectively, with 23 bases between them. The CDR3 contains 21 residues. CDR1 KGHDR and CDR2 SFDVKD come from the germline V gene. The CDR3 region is CATSDFSRDSRTTANTGELFF. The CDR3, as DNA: TGTGCCACCAGTGATTTCTCCCGGGATAGCCGCACCACCGCGAACACCGGGGAGCTGTTTTTT.

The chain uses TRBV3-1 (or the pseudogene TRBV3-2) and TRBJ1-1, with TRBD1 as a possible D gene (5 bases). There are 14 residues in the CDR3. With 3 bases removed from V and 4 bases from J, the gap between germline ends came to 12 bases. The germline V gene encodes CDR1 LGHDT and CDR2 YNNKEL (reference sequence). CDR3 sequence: CASSHVSGGTEAFF. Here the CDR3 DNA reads TGTGCCAGCAGCCACGTCTCCGGGGGCACTGAAGCTTTCTTT.

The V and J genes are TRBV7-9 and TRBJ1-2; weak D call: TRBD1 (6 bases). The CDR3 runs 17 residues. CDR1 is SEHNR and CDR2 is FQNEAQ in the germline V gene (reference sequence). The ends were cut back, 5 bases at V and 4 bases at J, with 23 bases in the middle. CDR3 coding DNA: TGTGCCAGCAGCAATACAGGGTTGGCCACTCGCGGCTATGGCTACACCTTC. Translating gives CASSNTGLATRGYGYTF.

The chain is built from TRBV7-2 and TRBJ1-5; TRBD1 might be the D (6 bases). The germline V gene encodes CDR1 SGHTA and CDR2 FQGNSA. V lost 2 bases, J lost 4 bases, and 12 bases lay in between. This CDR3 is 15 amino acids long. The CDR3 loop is CASSLRIGGNQPQHF. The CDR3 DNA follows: TGTGCCAGCAGCTTAAGGATAGGGGGTAATCAGCCCCAGCATTTT.

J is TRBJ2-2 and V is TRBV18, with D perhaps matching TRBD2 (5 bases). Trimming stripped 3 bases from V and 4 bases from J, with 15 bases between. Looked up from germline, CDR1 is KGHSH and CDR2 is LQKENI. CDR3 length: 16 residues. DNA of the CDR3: TGTGCCAGCTCACCTTCCGGGGTGGCTGTCACCGGGGAGCTGTTTTTT. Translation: CASSPSGVAVTGELFF.

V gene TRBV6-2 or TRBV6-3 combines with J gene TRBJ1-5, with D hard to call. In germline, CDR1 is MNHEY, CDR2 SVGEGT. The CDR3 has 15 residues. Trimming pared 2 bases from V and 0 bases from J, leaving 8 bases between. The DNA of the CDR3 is TGTGCCAGCAGTTACGCGGGCGATAGCAATCAGCCCCAGCATTTT. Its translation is CASSYAGDSNQPQHF.

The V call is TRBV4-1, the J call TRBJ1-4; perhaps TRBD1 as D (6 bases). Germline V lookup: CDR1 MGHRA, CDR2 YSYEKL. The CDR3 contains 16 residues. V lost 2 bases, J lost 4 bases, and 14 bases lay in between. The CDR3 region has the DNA TGCGCCAGCAGCCAACCCACAGGGTTGGGTAATGAAAAACTGTTTTTT. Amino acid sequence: CASSQPTGLGNEKLFF.